These T cell receptor beta chains were read from a single sample in a study of blood T cell repertoires in COVID-19. Data came from immunoSEQ multiplex PCR; TCRdb stores just in-frame clones and leaves some out. The profile covers 120,000 or so clones, with about 83% appearing a single time and about 6.6% taken by the ten largest. Sequences were obtained from peripheral blood. The receptors stem from a man in his 70s with acute or convalescent COVID-19. Each CDR3 is given without its conserved first and last residue.

v_call cdr3_length cdr3_aa
TRBV28 13 ASSFPPQGDYEQY
TRBV27 13 ASSQQRGYTDTQY
TRBV7-9 13 ASSFGESSGNTIY
TRBV5-4 15 ASSFGTSGRAGETQY
TRBV4-2 18 ASSLRVPPSGGAGTDTQY
TRBV5-1 16 ASSLTGGDHGTNEKLF
TRBV10-3 13 AISPSGGAEFEQF
TRBV7-2 12 ANKQREFFDTQY
TRBV5-1 13 ASSTDTSSYNEQF
TRBV7-2 13 ASSLVSLTTDTQY
TRBV4-3 14 ASSQELYSSNQPQH
TRBV5-1 10 ASSSSQETQY
TRBV6-2/TRBV6-3 11 ASSEQGSTEAF
TRBV3-1/TRBV3-2 10 ASSRGARLQY
TRBV25-1 12 ASMRQGTGNTIY
TRBV3-1/TRBV3-2 13 ASSQGQGRTGELF